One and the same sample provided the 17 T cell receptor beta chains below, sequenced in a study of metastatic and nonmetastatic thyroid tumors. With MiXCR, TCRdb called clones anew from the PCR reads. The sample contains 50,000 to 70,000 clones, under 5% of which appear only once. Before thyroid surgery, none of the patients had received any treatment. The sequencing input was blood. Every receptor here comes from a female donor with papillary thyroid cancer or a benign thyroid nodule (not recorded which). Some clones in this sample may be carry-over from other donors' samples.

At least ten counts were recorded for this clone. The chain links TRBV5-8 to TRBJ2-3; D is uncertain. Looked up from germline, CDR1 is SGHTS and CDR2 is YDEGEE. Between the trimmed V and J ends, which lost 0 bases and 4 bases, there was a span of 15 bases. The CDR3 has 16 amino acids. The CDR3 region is CASSLESSSSADTQYF. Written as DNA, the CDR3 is TGTGCCAGCAGCTTGGAATCGAGCAGTTCGGCAGATACGCAGTATTTT.

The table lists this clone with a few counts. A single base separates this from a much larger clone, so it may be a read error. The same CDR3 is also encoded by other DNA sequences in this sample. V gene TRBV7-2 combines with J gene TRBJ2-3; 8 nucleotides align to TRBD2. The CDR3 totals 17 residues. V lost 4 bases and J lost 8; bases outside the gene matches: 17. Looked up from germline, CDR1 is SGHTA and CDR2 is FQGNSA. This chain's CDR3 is CASSSPAGTSGRGTQYF. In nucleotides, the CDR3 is TGTGCCAGCAGCTCCCCCGCTGGGACTAGTGGGAGGGGTACGCAGTATTTT.

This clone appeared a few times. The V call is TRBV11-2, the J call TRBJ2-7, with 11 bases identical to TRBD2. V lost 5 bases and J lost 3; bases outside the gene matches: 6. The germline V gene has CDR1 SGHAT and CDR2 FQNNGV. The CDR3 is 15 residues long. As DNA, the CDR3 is TGTGCCAGCAGCCGAAGACTAGCGGGGATCTACGAGCAGTACTTC. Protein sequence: CASSRRLAGIYEQYF.

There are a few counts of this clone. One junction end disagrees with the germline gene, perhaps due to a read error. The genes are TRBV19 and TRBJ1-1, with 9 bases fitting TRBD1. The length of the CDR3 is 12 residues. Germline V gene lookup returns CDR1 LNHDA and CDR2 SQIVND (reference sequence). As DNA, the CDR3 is TGTGCCAGTGGGGACAGGGTCACTGAAGCTTTATTC. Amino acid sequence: CASGDRVTEALF.

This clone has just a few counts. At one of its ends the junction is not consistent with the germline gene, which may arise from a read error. CDR3 in DNA: TGTGCCAGCGGTGGCCCCTTAGATACGCAGTACTTT. Translated: CASGGPLDTQYF. This rearrangement joins TRBV6-1 to TRBJ2-3; D remains ambiguous. Germline-derived CDR1 and CDR2 are MNHNS and SASEGT. The CDR3 spans 12 residues.

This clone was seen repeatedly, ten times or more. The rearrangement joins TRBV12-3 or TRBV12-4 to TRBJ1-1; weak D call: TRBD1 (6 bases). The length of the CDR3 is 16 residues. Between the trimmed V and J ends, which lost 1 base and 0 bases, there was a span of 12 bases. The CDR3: CASSLGWGGMNTEAFF. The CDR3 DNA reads TGTGCCAGCAGTTTAGGATGGGGGGGCATGAACACTGAAGCTTTCTTT.

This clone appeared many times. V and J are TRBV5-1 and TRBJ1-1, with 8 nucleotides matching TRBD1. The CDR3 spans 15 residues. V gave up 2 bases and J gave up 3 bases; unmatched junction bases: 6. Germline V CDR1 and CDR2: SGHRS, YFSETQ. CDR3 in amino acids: CASSFTTGAYTEAFF. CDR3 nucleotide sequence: TGCGCCAGCAGCTTTACGACAGGGGCCTACACTGAAGCTTTCTTT.

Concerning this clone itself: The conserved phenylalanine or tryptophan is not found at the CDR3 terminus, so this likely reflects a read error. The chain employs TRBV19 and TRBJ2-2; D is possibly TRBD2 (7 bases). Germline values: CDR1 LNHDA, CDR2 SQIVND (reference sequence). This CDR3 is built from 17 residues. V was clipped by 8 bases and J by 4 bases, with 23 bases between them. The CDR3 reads CASRGHRGGASTGELFY. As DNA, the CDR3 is TGTGCCAGTCGCGGGCATAGAGGGGGGGCGAGCACCGGGGAGCTGTTTTAT.

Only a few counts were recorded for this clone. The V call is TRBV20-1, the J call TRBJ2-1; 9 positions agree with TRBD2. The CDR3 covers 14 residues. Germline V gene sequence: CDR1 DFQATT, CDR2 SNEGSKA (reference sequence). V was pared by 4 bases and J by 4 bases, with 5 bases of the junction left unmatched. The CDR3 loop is CSAKRLAEYNEQFF. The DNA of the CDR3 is TGCAGTGCTAAAAGACTAGCGGAATACAATGAGCAGTTCTTC.

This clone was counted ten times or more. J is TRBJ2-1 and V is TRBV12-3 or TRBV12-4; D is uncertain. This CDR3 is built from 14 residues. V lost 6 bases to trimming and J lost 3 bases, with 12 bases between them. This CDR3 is CASRGSLYYNEQFF. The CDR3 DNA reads TGTGCCAGCAGAGGTAGTTTATACTACAATGAGCAGTTCTTC.

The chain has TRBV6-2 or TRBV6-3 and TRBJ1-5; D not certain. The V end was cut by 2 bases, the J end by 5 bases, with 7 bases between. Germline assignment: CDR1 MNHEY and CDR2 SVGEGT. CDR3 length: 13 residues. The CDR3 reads CASSYGGHQPQHF. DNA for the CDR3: TGTGCCAGCAGTTACGGAGGGCATCAGCCCCAGCATTTT.

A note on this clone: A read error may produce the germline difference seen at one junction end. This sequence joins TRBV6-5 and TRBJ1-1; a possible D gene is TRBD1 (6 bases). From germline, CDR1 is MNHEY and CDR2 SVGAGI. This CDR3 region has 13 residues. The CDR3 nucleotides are TGTGCCAGCGGTTACAGGGTGAACACTGAAGCTTTCTTT. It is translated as CASGYRVNTEAFF.

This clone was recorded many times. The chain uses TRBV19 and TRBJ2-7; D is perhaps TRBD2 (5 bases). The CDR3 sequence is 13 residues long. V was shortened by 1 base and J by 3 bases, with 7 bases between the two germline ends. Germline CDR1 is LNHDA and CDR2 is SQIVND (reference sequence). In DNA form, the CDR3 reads TGTGCCAGTAGTATAGGAGGAGGCTACGAGCAGTACTTC. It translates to CASSIGGGYEQYF.

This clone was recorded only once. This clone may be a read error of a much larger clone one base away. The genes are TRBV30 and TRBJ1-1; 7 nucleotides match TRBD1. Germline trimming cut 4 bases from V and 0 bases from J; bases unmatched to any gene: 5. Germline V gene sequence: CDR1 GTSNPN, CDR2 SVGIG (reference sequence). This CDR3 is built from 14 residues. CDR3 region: CAWIEGALNTEAFF. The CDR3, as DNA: TGTGCCTGGATCGAGGGGGCTTTGAACACTGAAGCTTTCTTT.

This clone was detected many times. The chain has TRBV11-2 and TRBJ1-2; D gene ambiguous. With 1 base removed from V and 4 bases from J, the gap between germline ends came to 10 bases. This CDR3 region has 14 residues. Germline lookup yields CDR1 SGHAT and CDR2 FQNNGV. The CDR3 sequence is CASSLVAGGYGYTF. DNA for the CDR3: TGTGCCAGCAGCTTAGTGGCTGGCGGCTATGGCTACACCTTC.

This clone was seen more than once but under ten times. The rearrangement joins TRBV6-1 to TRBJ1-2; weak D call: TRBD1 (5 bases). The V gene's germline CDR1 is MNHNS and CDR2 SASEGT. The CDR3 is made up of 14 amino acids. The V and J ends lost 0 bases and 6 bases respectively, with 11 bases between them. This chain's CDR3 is CASSEAIQGDGYTF. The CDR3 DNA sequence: TGTGCCAGCAGTGAAGCTATCCAGGGTGATGGCTACACCTTC.

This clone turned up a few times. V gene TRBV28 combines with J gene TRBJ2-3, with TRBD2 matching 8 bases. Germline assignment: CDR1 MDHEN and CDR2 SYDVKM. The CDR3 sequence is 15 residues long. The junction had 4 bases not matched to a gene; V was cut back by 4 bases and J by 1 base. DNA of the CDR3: TGTGCCAGCAGTTCGGGGGGGCAGGGCACAGATACGCAGTATTTT. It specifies CASSSGGQGTDTQYF.